Listed here are 32 T cell receptor beta chains from one sample, sequenced in a study of blood T cell repertoires in COVID-19. This table comes from immunoSEQ multiplex PCR, and its TCRdb copy is limited to in-frame clones, with some not included. The sample records 200,000 to 250,000 clones, 65% to 90% being singletons. Material: PBMCs or T cells enriched from blood (not recorded which). Receptors were obtained from a woman in her thirties or forties with acute COVID-19.

This clone came up once. The V call is TRBV10-2, the J call TRBJ2-7; 8 positions match TRBD1. The germline V gene encodes CDR1 WSHSY and CDR2 SAAADI. The CDR3 is made up of 16 amino acids. V shed 3 bases and J 4 bases; nucleotides not matched to a gene: 11. CDR3 in amino acids: CASSDWNRDRIYEQYF. The CDR3 DNA sequence: TGCGCCAGCAGTGACTGGAACCGGGACAGGATATACGAGCAGTACTTC.

This clone was seen only a few times. V and J are TRBV5-1 and TRBJ2-3; D is unclear. Germline CDR1 SGHRS, CDR2 YFSETQ. CDR3 size: 16 residues. V shed 5 bases and J shed 0 bases, with 16 bases lying between them. In nucleotides, the CDR3 is TGCGCCAGCAGGCTAGGAAAGACGACTAGCACAGATACGCAGTATTTT. Its protein is CASRLGKTTSTDTQYF. Together with reference TRBV5-1 and TRBJ2-3, the CDR3 gives the full variable domain: KAGVTQTPRYLIKTRGQQVTLSCSPISGHRSVSWYQQTPGQGLQFLFEYFSETQRNKGNFPGRFSGRQFSNSRSEMNVSTLELGDSALYLCASRLGKTTSTDTQYFGPGTRLTVL.

The sample holds one count of this clone. Additional DNA sequences in this sample encode the identical CDR3. This chain connects TRBV19 to TRBJ1-1; 9 bases fit TRBD1. The germline V gene encodes CDR1 LNHDA and CDR2 SQIVND (reference sequence). This CDR3 has 13 residues. V lost 8 bases and J lost 1; bases outside the gene matches: 2. The CDR3 DNA is TGTGCCAGTCGGGACAGGGCGAACACTGAAGCTTTCTTT. Residues: CASRDRANTEAFF.

The chain links TRBV27 to TRBJ2-1; a weak D match, TRBD2 (5 bases). Germline assignment: CDR1 MNHEY and CDR2 SMNVEV (reference sequence). The CDR3 totals 16 residues. V dropped 5 bases and J dropped 7 bases, with 21 bases sitting between them. This CDR3 is CASSPPAELGVNEQFF. In DNA, the CDR3 is TGTGCCAGCAGTCCACCAGCGGAGCTCGGGGTAAATGAGCAGTTCTTC.

This rearrangement joins TRBV24-1 to TRBJ2-1, with 11 bases identical to TRBD2. Germline V lookup: CDR1 KGHDR, CDR2 SFDVKD. The CDR3 consists of 15 residues. J lost 4 bases, V lost 5 bases, and 3 bases had no gene match. CDR3: CATSGSSGGYNEQFF. The CDR3 DNA reads TGTGCCACCAGTGGTTCTAGCGGGGGGTACAATGAGCAGTTCTTC.

V is TRBV18 and J is TRBJ2-7, with 12 positions matching TRBD2. Germline V gene lookup returns CDR1 KGHSH and CDR2 LQKENI. The CDR3 spans 16 residues. Trimming took 3 bases from V and 2 from J; bases not matched to a gene: 5. This CDR3 reads CASSPSTSGSPYEQYF. The CDR3 DNA reads TGTGCCAGCTCACCTTCGACTAGCGGGAGTCCCTACGAGCAGTACTTC.

This clone occurred a few times. The CDR3 is CASSLGGRMNTGELFF. The CDR3 DNA reads as TGTGCCAGCAGCTTAGGCGGGAGGATGAACACCGGGGAGCTGTTTTTT. The rearrangement joins TRBV7-3 to TRBJ2-2, with 8 bases fitting TRBD2. The CDR3 is 16 amino acids. V shed 2 bases, J shed 1 base, and the junction held 3 bases outside the gene matches. Germline CDR1 SGHTA, CDR2 FQGTGA.

V gene TRBV29-1 combines with J gene TRBJ1-5; D remains ambiguous. Germline CDR1 reads SQVTM; CDR2 reads ANQGSEA. The CDR3 is 13 amino acids. The V gene lost 2 bases and the J gene lost 6 bases, with 11 bases spanning the gap. The CDR3 region has the DNA TGCAGCGTTGAATTGGGAGGCAGTCAGCCCCAGCATTTT. It specifies CSVELGGSQPQHF.

The gene calls are TRBV6-5 and TRBJ2-1; the match to TRBD1 covers 7 bases. Germline V gives CDR1 MNHEY, CDR2 SVGAGI. The CDR3 runs 14 residues. The junction had 4 bases not matched to a gene; V was cut back by 0 bases and J by 8 bases. CDR3 DNA: TGTGCCAGCAGTTACTCTCTTACAGGGGATGAGCAGTTCTTC. Translation: CASSYSLTGDEQFF.

The chain recombines TRBV4-1 with TRBJ2-2, with TRBD2 as a possible D gene (6 bases). Germline lookup yields CDR1 MGHRA and CDR2 YSYEKL. The CDR3 totals 15 residues. V was clipped by 5 bases and J by 3 bases, with 13 bases between them. CDR3 nucleotides: TGCGCCAGCAGCACCGGGACTTCCTACACCGGGGAGCTGTTTTTT. This gives the protein CASSTGTSYTGELFF.

V gene TRBV6-5 combines with J gene TRBJ2-7; D may be TRBD2 (6 bases). Germline V gene sequence: CDR1 MNHEY, CDR2 SVGAGI. The CDR3 has 13 amino acids. The germline V and J ends were trimmed by 8 bases and 4 bases, with 15 bases remaining between them. In DNA form, the CDR3 reads TGTGCCAGCTTACGTGGACTACAATACGAGCAGTACTTC. Translation: CASLRGLQYEQYF.

The rearrangement links TRBV7-2 to TRBJ2-2, with 11 nucleotides matching TRBD2. The germline gives CDR1 SGHTA, CDR2 FQGNSA. Losses at the gene ends were 3 bases for V and 0 bases for J; bases not matched to a gene: 0. The CDR3 runs 16 residues. CDR3 in DNA: TGTGCCAGCAGCTTTAGCGGGAGGGCGAACACCGGGGAGCTGTTTTTT. As protein: CASSFSGRANTGELFF.

The chain carries TRBV6-5 and TRBJ2-3; 11 bases match TRBD2. The V gene's germline CDR1 is MNHEY and CDR2 SVGAGI. Trimming at V came to 2 bases and at J to 4 bases, leaving 2 bases not matched to a gene. CDR3 length: 15 residues. The CDR3 here is CASSYALAGADTQYF. The DNA of the CDR3 is TGTGCCAGCAGTTACGCACTAGCGGGAGCAGATACGCAGTATTTT.

The chain couples TRBV28 to TRBJ1-2; D remains unclear. V lost 8 bases and J 7 bases, leaving 14 bases between the germline ends. CDR1 is MDHEN and CDR2 is SYDVKM in the germline V gene. There are 12 residues in the CDR3. The CDR3 DNA follows: TGTGCCAGCTTTCAGGTTCAAACTGGCTACACCTTC. This sequence encodes CASFQVQTGYTF.

In this sample, this clone turned up once. The V gene is TRBV11-2, the J gene TRBJ2-7, with 10 positions matching TRBD1. J was trimmed by 7 bases and V by 3 bases; bases with no gene match: 9. CDR1 and CDR2 from the germline V gene are SGHAT and FQNNGV. The CDR3 has 15 amino acids. DNA for the CDR3: TGTGCCAGCAGCTTCTCGACAGGGGGCCTCCGGGAGCAGTACTTC. Its translation is CASSFSTGGLREQYF.

The chain links TRBV7-9 to TRBJ2-1; 7 positions match TRBD2. V lost 0 bases to trimming and J lost 10 bases; unmatched junction nucleotides: 12. This CDR3 region has 16 residues. The germline gives CDR1 SEHNR, CDR2 FQNEAQ (reference sequence). The CDR3 loop reads CASSLAVGGAGVEQFF. The CDR3 DNA follows: TGTGCCAGCAGCTTAGCGGTGGGAGGCGCGGGAGTCGAGCAGTTCTTC.

This chain connects TRBV6-5 to TRBJ1-4; D gene ambiguous. Trimming took off 2 bases at V and 8 bases at J, with 15 bases between the two ends. Germline V lookup: CDR1 MNHEY, CDR2 SVGAGI. The CDR3 length is 15 residues. The CDR3 DNA reads as TGTGCCAGCAGTTACGGTAGCCTTGAGGTCGAAAAACTGTTTTTT. Protein product: CASSYGSLEVEKLFF.

The rearrangement joins TRBV5-8 to TRBJ2-5, with 7 positions matching TRBD1. J lost 1 base, V lost 3 bases, and 3 bases had no gene match. The germline gives CDR1 SGHTS, CDR2 YDEGEE. The CDR3 spans 14 residues. CDR3 nucleotides: TGTGCCAGCAGCTCGGGACAGCCCCAAGAGACCCAGTACTTC. Translating it yields CASSSGQPQETQYF.

The count of this clone is one. The chain uses TRBV7-2 and TRBJ2-3; 8 bases map to TRBD2. The trim removed 1 base at V and 6 bases at J, leaving 15 bases unmatched. The germline CDR1 and CDR2 sequences are SGHTA and FQGNSA. The CDR3 length is 18 residues. This CDR3 reads CASSLVGGGRGKRDTQYF. CDR3 nucleotide sequence: TGTGCCAGCAGCTTAGTCGGGGGGGGCAGGGGAAAGAGGGATACGCAGTATTTT. Filled out from reference TRBV7-2 and TRBJ2-3, the complete variable domain reads GAGVSQSPSNKVTEKGKDVELRCDPISGHTALYWYRQSLGQGLEFLIYFQGNSAPDKSGLPSDRFSAERTGGSVSTLTIQRTQQEDSAVYLCASSLVGGGRGKRDTQYFGPGTRLTVL.

J is TRBJ2-2 and V is TRBV9, with TRBD2 identical over 13 bases. There are 19 residues in the CDR3. Germline V CDR1 and CDR2: SGDLS, YYNGEE. Trimming removed 0 bases from V and 0 bases from J; junction bases left unmatched: 5. As DNA, the CDR3 is TGTGCCAGCAGCGTAGCTACCACTAGCGGGAGGGCGAACACCGGGGAGCTGTTTTTT. Translation: CASSVATTSGRANTGELFF.

The chain links TRBV4-3 to TRBJ1-4; possible D gene TRBD1, 6 bases. The V end was cut by 1 base, the J end by 8 bases, with 14 bases between. The CDR3 has 15 amino acids. Germline lookup yields CDR1 LGHNA and CDR2 YSLEER. DNA of the CDR3: TGCGCCAGCAGCCAAGTGGGGGGGGACAACGAAAAACTGTTTTTT. Encoded protein: CASSQVGGDNEKLFF.

The rearrangement uses TRBV28 and TRBJ1-1; TRBD1 might be the D (6 bases). This CDR3 is built from 15 residues. V was cut by 4 bases and J by 11 bases, with 23 bases left in between. Germline values: CDR1 MDHEN, CDR2 SYDVKM. The CDR3 loop is CASSSPRGTSRTAFF. CDR3 DNA sequence: TGTGCCAGCAGTTCCCCCAGGGGCACCTCCCGGACGGCTTTCTTT.

V gene TRBV4-1 combines with J gene TRBJ2-2, with D perhaps matching TRBD1 (5 bases). Germline V CDR1 and CDR2: MGHRA, YSYEKL. The CDR3 contains 16 residues. V was cut by 1 base and J by 2 bases, with 11 bases left in between. The CDR3 DNA is TGCGCCAGCAGCCAAGTTAGGGGCTCCAACACCGGGGAGCTGTTTTTT. Encoded protein: CASSQVRGSNTGELFF.

As DNA, the CDR3 is TGTGCCAGCAGCGAGTGGGGGCCTTGGTTCTTC. It yields the protein CASSEWGPWFF. This sequence joins TRBV7-9 and TRBJ2-1; D perhaps matches TRBD1 (6 bases). CDR3 length: 11 amino acids. CDR1 and CDR2 (germline): SEHNR, FQNEAQ (reference sequence). V lost 5 bases to trimming and J lost 15 bases, with 14 bases between them.

V usage is TRBV9 and J usage is TRBJ2-5, with TRBD2 matching 8 bases. This CDR3 spans 15 amino acids. Per the germline V gene, CDR1 is SGDLS and CDR2 is YYNGEE. The junction had 4 bases not matched to a gene; V was cut back by 1 base and J by 2 bases. Written as DNA, the CDR3 is TGTGCCAGCAGCGTATCGCTAGCGGGTCAAGAGACCCAGTACTTC. It is translated as CASSVSLAGQETQYF.

V and J are TRBV2 and TRBJ2-2; possibly TRBD1 for D (6 bases). CDR3 length: 16 residues. V was clipped by 4 bases and J by 1 base, with 13 bases between them. Germline CDR1 reads SNHLY; CDR2 reads FYNNEI. The CDR3 region is CASSVGGRQNTGELFF. The CDR3 DNA follows: TGTGCCAGCAGTGTTGGGGGCAGACAGAACACCGGGGAGCTGTTTTTT.

This sequence joins TRBV28 and TRBJ2-7; perhaps TRBD1 as D (5 bases). V shed 1 base and J shed 6 bases, with 7 bases lying between them. CDR3 length equals 12 residues. Germline V gives CDR1 MDHEN, CDR2 SYDVKM. CDR3 protein: CASSLYRTEQYF. CDR3 coding DNA: TGTGCCAGCAGTTTATACAGGACCGAGCAGTACTTC.

The chain recombines TRBV4-1 with TRBJ2-1, with D possibly being TRBD2 (6 bases). This CDR3 is 14 amino acids long. From germline, CDR1 is MGHRA and CDR2 YSYEKL. The germline V and J ends were trimmed by 4 bases and 6 bases, with 13 bases remaining between them. The CDR3 reads CASSRTAGFNEQFF. The CDR3 DNA sequence: TGCGCCAGCAGCCGCACAGCGGGCTTCAATGAGCAGTTCTTC.

The J gene is TRBJ2-7, the V gene TRBV18; 7 bases match TRBD2. The CDR3 contains 15 residues. Trimming cost V 2 bases and J 3 bases; bases outside gene matches: 7. Germline assignment: CDR1 KGHSH and CDR2 LQKENI. CDR3 region: CASSPRAGEHYEQYF. CDR3 DNA: TGTGCCAGCTCACCAAGGGCGGGAGAGCACTACGAGCAGTACTTC.

The chain is built from TRBV28 and TRBJ2-7, with D hard to call. Trimming removed 6 bases at V and 2 bases at J, with 8 bases between. The CDR3 covers 12 residues. CDR1 is MDHEN, CDR2 SYDVKM, per germline. CDR3 in DNA: TGTGCCAGCAGATCCTTTACCTACGAGCAGTACTTC. Residues: CASRSFTYEQYF.

Worth noting for this clone: Other DNA sequences of this sample code for an identical CDR3. The chain uses TRBV11-2 and TRBJ1-1, with 8 bases identical to TRBD1. This CDR3 has 12 residues. V dropped 3 bases and J dropped 7; count of bases not matched to a gene: 1. The germline V gene has CDR1 SGHAT and CDR2 FQNNGV. The CDR3 sequence: CASSLDRDEAFF. The CDR3 DNA reads as TGTGCCAGCAGCTTGGACAGGGATGAAGCTTTCTTT.

The chain carries TRBV27 and TRBJ2-7, with a tentative D call TRBD1 (5 bases). Per the germline V gene, CDR1 is MNHEY and CDR2 is SMNVEV (reference sequence). The CDR3 extends over 15 amino acids. Trimming left V 0 bases short and J 5 bases short, with 14 bases between. As DNA, the CDR3 is TGTGCCAGCAGTTTATCGAGGCAGGGCAACAACGAGCAGTACTTC. This sequence encodes CASSLSRQGNNEQYF.